The rows below give T cell receptor beta chains drawn from one sample of a study of Graves' ophthalmopathy and Graves' hyperthyroidism. One entry per CDR3 protein results from TCRdb running MiXCR on the multiplex PCR reads. The sample records about 210,000 distinct CDR3 sequences, less than 30% being singletons. The specimen sequenced was peripheral blood. These receptors originate from a man aged 50-59 years with Graves' ophthalmopathy. The CDR3 runs from the conserved cysteine through the conserved F or W. D genes are given only for firm matches. Clone size is not always given. Where it is, it says once, few, many or a class for expanded clones.

V gene	CDR3 length	D gene	clone size	J gene	CDR3 protein	CDR3 DNA
TRBV28	15	-	-	TRBJ2-7	CASSPTAGASYEQYF	TGTGCCAGCAGTCCCACGGCGGGGGCGTCCTACGAGCAGTACTTC
TRBV6-5	15	-	-	TRBJ1-6	CASSYSSAANSPLHF	TGTGCCAGCAGTTACTCGAGCGCAGCTAATTCACCCCTCCACTTT
TRBV6-2/TRBV6-3	13	TRBD1	-	TRBJ2-7	CASLTGDPYEQYF	TGTGCCAGCTTGACAGGGGACCCCTACGAGCAGTACTTC
TRBV7-8	14	TRBD1	many	TRBJ1-2	CASSLEGTEYGYTF	TGTGCCAGCAGCTTAGAGGGGACAGAATATGGCTACACCTTC
TRBV24-1	20	TRBD1	many	TRBJ2-5	CATSDTVPGQGGFIQETQYF	TGTGCCACCAGTGATACCGTCCCGGGACAGGGGGGGTTTATTCAAGAGACCCAGTACTTC
TRBV12-5	14	TRBD1	many	TRBJ2-4	CASGSGTGTNIQYF	TGTGCTAGTGGTTCCGGGACAGGCACGAACATTCAGTACTTC
TRBV29-1	14	-	many	TRBJ2-5	CSVQARTRSETQYF	TGCAGCGTCCAGGCCCGGACGAGGTCAGAGACCCAGTACTTC
TRBV29-1	15	-	many	TRBJ1-2	CSVEESAPTNYGYTF	TGCAGCGTTGAAGAGAGCGCACCTACGAACTATGGCTACACCTTC
TRBV11-2	13	TRBD1	many	TRBJ2-7	CASSSDRVREQYF	TGTGCCAGCAGCTCCGACAGGGTGCGGGAGCAGTACTTC
TRBV5-1	16	TRBD2	-	TRBJ2-7	CASSSELAGVNYEQYF	TGCGCCAGCAGCAGTGAACTAGCGGGGGTAAACTACGAGCAGTACTTC
TRBV12-3/TRBV12-4	13	-	-	TRBJ2-5	CASSLGASETQYF	TGTGCCAGCAGTCTCGGGGCCTCAGAGACCCAGTACTTC
TRBV6-1	14	-	once	TRBJ1-5	CASNPGGGRQPQHF	TGTGCCAGCAATCCCGGGGGGGGACGACAGCCCCAGCATTTT
TRBV28	14	TRBD2	many	TRBJ2-5	CGAGGWSRVETQYF	TGTGGTGCGGGAGGGTGGTCGAGGGTAGAGACCCAGTACTTC
TRBV6-1	14	-	-	TRBJ2-2	CASSVDADTGELFF	TGTGCCAGCAGTGTGGACGCCGACACCGGGGAGCTGTTTTTT
TRBV6-1	15	-	many	TRBJ2-7	CASSEEGIRHYEQYF	TGTGCCAGCAGTGAAGAGGGGATAAGACACTACGAGCAGTACTTC
TRBV10-3	15	TRBD1	few	TRBJ2-7	CAISPDRGGTYEQYF	TGTGCCATCAGTCCAGACAGGGGGGGCACTTACGAGCAGTACTTC
TRBV6-2/TRBV6-3	14	-	-	TRBJ1-5	CASSYTGGNQPQHF	TGTGCCAGCAGTTACACGGGAGGCAATCAGCCCCAGCATTTT
TRBV28	15	-	many	TRBJ1-2	CASSLRDSSFYGYTF	TGTGCCAGCAGCCTCCGGGACTCATCCTTCTATGGCTACACCTTC
TRBV12-3/TRBV12-4	16	TRBD2	once	TRBJ2-5	CASSSVGLAGGETQYF	TGTGCCAGCAGTTCCGTGGGACTAGCGGGAGGGGAGACCCAGTACTTC
TRBV14	17	-	many	TRBJ2-6	CASSQDLGGSGANVLTF	TGTGCCAGCAGCCAAGATCTAGGAGGGTCTGGGGCCAACGTCCTGACTTTC
TRBV24-1	9	-	many	TRBJ1-2	CATAYGYTF	TGTGCCACCGCCTATGGCTACACCTTC
TRBV19	14	-	many	TRBJ1-1	CASKEGSGNTEAFF	TGTGCCAGTAAAGAGGGCTCAGGGAACACTGAAGCTTTCTTT
TRBV6-2/TRBV6-3	15	TRBD2	many	TRBJ2-7	CASRMASGESYEQYF	TGTGCCAGCCGCATGGCCAGCGGGGAATCCTACGAGCAGTACTTC
TRBV19	13	-	many	TRBJ2-2	CASSFTATGELFF	TGTGCCAGTAGTTTCACCGCCACCGGGGAGCTGTTTTTT
TRBV12-3/TRBV12-4	15	TRBD1	-	TRBJ2-7	CASSSPHRGFYEQYF	TGTGCCAGCAGTTCCCCCCACAGGGGGTTCTACGAGCAGTACTTC
TRBV2	13	TRBD1	many	TRBJ2-4	CASSKTGENIQYF	TGTGCCAGCAGCAAGACAGGGGAAAACATTCAGTACTTC
TRBV19	11	-	many	TRBJ1-1	CASNGYTEAFF	TGTGCCTCAAACGGGTACACTGAAGCTTTCTTT
TRBV19	14	-	many	TRBJ2-5	CASSIGDWQETQYF	TGTGCCAGTAGTATAGGGGATTGGCAAGAGACCCAGTACTTC